This entry features one T cell receptor (beta chain) sequence. Antigen specificity is unknown. The data were taken from a study of T cell repertoires in cytomegalovirus infection. TCRdb called the reads again in MiXCR, with one record for every CDR3 protein. The sample consists of over 250,000 distinct CDR3 sequences, less than 25% of them appearing once. V lost 1 base, J lost 0 bases, and 12 bases lay in between. Germline V lookup: CDR1 DFQATT, CDR2 SNEGSKA (reference sequence). This CDR3 is built from 15 residues. Source: cultured PBMCs, taken from culture after CMV antigen stimulation. The TCR comes from a human donor in good health (CMV status not recorded). Some clones in this sample may be carry-over from other donors' samples. The chain is built from TRBV20-1 and TRBJ1-1; D might be TRBD1 (6 bases). The CDR3 spells CSARAPGAMNTEAFF. The CDR3 DNA sequence: TGCAGTGCTAGAGCTCCGGGGGCTATGAACACTGAAGCTTTCTTT.